The rows below give T cell receptor beta chains drawn from one sample of a study of CD8+CD57+ T cells in acquired aplastic anemia. TCRdb reprocessed the reads with MiXCR, giving one entry per CDR3 protein. The sample lists around 200,000 distinct CDR3 sequences, 65% occurring once. Material for sequencing was sorted CD4+, CD8+, or CD8+CD57+ T cells (not recorded which) from PBMCs. These receptor sequences come from a human donor with aplastic anemia. Both conserved end residues are part of each CDR3. Fields, in order: V gene, J gene, D gene, clone size, CDR3 DNA, CDR3 protein. D genes are given only for firm matches. Not all rows give a size; the values are once, few, many and, for expanded clones, a class.

v_gene: TRBV6-1
j_gene: TRBJ1-4
d_gene: NA
abundance: NA
CDR3nt: TGTGCCGTACAACTGGGACCGCCTGAAAAACTGTTTTTT
CDR3aa: CAVQLGPPEKLFF

v_gene: TRBV24-1
j_gene: TRBJ2-1
d_gene: NA
abundance: NA
CDR3nt: TGTGCCACCAGTGACCAGGGCTCGACTGGGGAGCAGTTCTTC
CDR3aa: CATSDQGSTGEQFF

v_gene: TRBV5-1
j_gene: TRBJ2-3
d_gene: TRBD1
abundance: NA
CDR3nt: TGCGCCAGCAGCTTGACGGGACAGGGAACAGATACGCAGTATTTT
CDR3aa: CASSLTGQGTDTQYF

v_gene: TRBV15
j_gene: TRBJ2-1
d_gene: TRBD2
abundance: NA
CDR3nt: TGTGCCACCAGCAGAGGTAGCGCGGGAGGGTGGGATGAGCAGTTCTTC
CDR3aa: CATSRGSAGGWDEQFF

v_gene: TRBV10-3
j_gene: TRBJ1-6
d_gene: NA
abundance: NA
CDR3nt: TGTGCCATCAGTGGATGGGGGGCGGGTTCACCCCTCCACTTT
CDR3aa: CAISGWGAGSPLHF

v_gene: TRBV19
j_gene: TRBJ1-6
d_gene: TRBD1
abundance: NA
CDR3nt: TGTGCCAGTAACACAGGGGGCCAGAACTATAATTCACCCCTCCACTTT
CDR3aa: CASNTGGQNYNSPLHF

v_gene: TRBV6-1
j_gene: TRBJ1-5
d_gene: NA
abundance: many
CDR3nt: TGTGCCAGCAGTGAAGCAGAGTCGGGCCAGCCCCAGCATTTT
CDR3aa: CASSEAESGQPQHF

v_gene: TRBV12-3/TRBV12-4
j_gene: TRBJ1-1
d_gene: NA
abundance: NA
CDR3nt: TGTGCCAGCACGAGAGGAGGAGGCCCGTGGTTTACTGAAGCTTTCTTT
CDR3aa: CASTRGGGPWFTEAFF

v_gene: TRBV20-1
j_gene: TRBJ2-5
d_gene: NA
abundance: few
CDR3nt: TGCAGTGCTAGATCCCTACAAGAGACCCAGTACTTC
CDR3aa: CSARSLQETQYF

v_gene: TRBV9
j_gene: TRBJ1-3
d_gene: NA
abundance: NA
CDR3nt: TGTGCCAGCAGCAGCGACTCTGGAAACACCATATATTTT
CDR3aa: CASSSDSGNTIYF